These 3 T cell receptor beta chains share one sample of origin, sequenced in a study of tumor-infiltrating lymphocytes in primary liver carcinoma. The researchers produced TCR beta cDNA from 500 to 550 ng total RNA with a constant-region primer. A slightly modified ARM-PCR protocol with three nested multiplex PCR rounds produced these TCR beta libraries. The first two PCR rounds used TRBV1-TRBV30 forward primers with a C-beta reverse primer, roughly 11 cycles each. Using its own MiXCR run on the multiplex PCR reads, TCRdb lists one record per CDR3 protein. This repertoire shows 100,000 to 150,000 distinct CDR3 sequences, under 65% found once; its top ten account for approximately 8%. From around 20-30 mg of unsorted bulk tissue, DNA and RNA were co-extracted together. The sample was liver tumor tissue from sampling region 3. Stated subset: tumor region T3, left-lateral pole. The receptors come from an older woman with primary liver carcinoma and hepatitis B virus infection.

Concerning this clonotype: The final CDR3 position lacks the conserved phenylalanine or tryptophan, pointing to a likely read error. V gene TRBV11-2 combines with J gene TRBJ2-2; no clear D gene. Per the germline V gene, CDR1 is SGHAT and CDR2 is FQNNGV. CDR3 length: 13 amino acids. The CDR3 DNA reads TGTGCCAACAGCCATGGCAACACCGGGGAGCTGTTTCTT. The encoded protein is CANSHGNTGELFL.

Worth noting for this clonotype: One end of the junction is discordant with germline, which a read error may explain. This sequence joins TRBV11-2 and TRBJ2-4, with 14 bases fitting TRBD2. The CDR3 is made up of 19 amino acids. Germline values: CDR1 SGHAT, CDR2 FQNNGV. The CDR3 protein is CASSPRLAGGLRIKNIQYF. CDR3 nucleotides: TGTGCCAGCAGCCCTAGACTAGCGGGAGGGCTTCGGATCAAAAACATTCAATACTTC.

This clonotype was found once. The rearrangement links TRBV7-9 to TRBJ2-1, with TRBD2 matching over 9 bases. The germline CDR1 and CDR2 sequences are SEHNR and FQNEAQ (reference sequence). V shed 5 bases, J shed 9 bases, and the junction held 11 bases outside the gene matches. The CDR3 contains 15 residues. CDR3 nucleotide sequence: TGTGCCAGCAGCCCTCGGACTAGCGTGAGGGGTGAGCAGTTCTTC. It specifies CASSPRTSVRGEQFF.